The clone carrying this T cell receptor (beta chain) has ten or more counts. This sample is drawn from a study of type 1 and type 2 diabetes patients. Ten milliliters of peripheral blood were drawn from each donor. V dropped 3 bases and J dropped 5 bases, with 10 bases sitting between them. The germline gives CDR1 SGHNT, CDR2 YENEEA. This CDR3 contains 13 residues. Amplification started from genomic DNA. The TCR beta CDR3 region was amplified using 30 forward and 13 reverse primers. TCRdb re-analysed the multiplex PCR reads in MiXCR, keeping a single row per CDR3 protein. The table includes about 250,000 distinct CDR3 sequences, 45% to 60% detected once.

Input material: peripheral blood mononuclear cells (PBMCs). V is TRBV11-3 and J is TRBJ2-5, with D perhaps TRBD2 (5 bases). The clonotype comes from a man younger than 35 with type 2 diabetes. CDR3 sequence (DNA): TGTGCCAGCAGCTTGGAGGCTCGGGAGACCCAGTACTTC. Protein product: CASSLEARETQYF.